This TCR beta chain appears in the sequencing data of a study of PD-L1 blockade in urothelial cancer. Turning to the study itself: Analyzed time points were 3 weeks (second dose) and 6 weeks after therapy began. Counts from blood samples showed a median of 141,255 T cells.

Libraries were prepared by immunoSEQ multiplex PCR; TCRdb keeps only in-frame clonotypes and omits some of them. This table holds 100,000 to 150,000 clones, 86% found once. The CDR3 is 15 amino acids. Germline CDR1 reads SGHTA; CDR2 reads FQGTGA. V was clipped by 5 bases and J by 5 bases; unmatched bases: 5. The sample's time point: peripheral blood 6 weeks after treatment start. V is TRBV7-3 and J is TRBJ2-2; TRBD1 matches 10 bases. This TCR derives from a middle-aged man with urothelial cancer. Sequenced material: PBMCs, taken around atezolizumab (anti-PD-L1) treatment. The CDR3 coding sequence is TGTGCCAGCAGCAAGGGACAGGGGAGGACCGGGGAGCTGTTTTTT. This gives the protein CASSKGQGRTGELFF.